A single sample gave rise to the 18 T cell receptor beta chains below, sequenced in a study of T cells in Graves' hyperthyroidism and ophthalmopathy. Regions amplified from RNA transcripts were the TCR beta CDR3 regions. The study used the HTBI primer set for a first-round RT-PCR of the TCR CDR3. TCRdb called the multiplex PCR reads again in MiXCR, with one record for every CDR3 protein. Among 660,000 or so distinct CDR3 sequences listed, less than 25% were seen once. The sample was blood. Receptor source: a man under 40 with Graves' ophthalmopathy.

In its sample, this clonotype was seen a few times. V usage is TRBV6-1 and J usage is TRBJ1-1; the D is unclear. The V and J ends lost 1 base and 0 bases respectively, with 9 bases between them. Germline loops: CDR1 MNHNS, CDR2 SASEGT. This CDR3 is built from 15 residues. The chain's CDR3 is CASSEGTAMNTEAFF. The CDR3 DNA follows: TGTGCCAGCAGTGAAGGGACGGCGATGAACACTGAAGCTTTCTTT.

The V gene is TRBV28, the J gene TRBJ2-1; 14 bases fit TRBD2. Germline V gene sequence: CDR1 MDHEN, CDR2 SYDVKM. The CDR3 runs to 20 residues. Trimming at V came to 3 bases and at J to 1 base, leaving 11 bases not matched to a gene. CDR3 coding DNA: TGTGCCAGCAGTTTGACGACTAGCGGGAGGGGGGCTCCGTCCTACAATGAGCAGTTCTTC. Translation gives CASSLTTSGRGAPSYNEQFF.

This clonotype was observed a few times. The V call is TRBV12-3 or TRBV12-4, the J call TRBJ2-3; 9 bases fit TRBD2. The CDR3 has 16 residues. The J segment lost 3 bases and the V segment lost 3 bases, leaving 7 bases of the junction unmatched. CDR3 residues: CASSFVPSGVTDTQYF. The DNA for the CDR3 is TGTGCCAGCAGTTTTGTGCCTAGCGGGGTAACAGATACGCAGTATTTT.

The J gene is TRBJ1-4, the V gene TRBV30, with TRBD1 identical over 7 bases. Germline lookup yields CDR1 GTSNPN and CDR2 SVGIG (reference sequence). The CDR3 runs 14 residues. The trim removed 1 base at V and 8 bases at J, leaving 7 bases unmatched. This CDR3 reads CAWSGQGGVEKLFF. CDR3 nucleotide sequence: TGTGCCTGGAGTGGTCAGGGGGGAGTGGAAAAACTGTTTTTT.

The chain is built from TRBV30 and TRBJ1-1; perhaps TRBD1 as D (6 bases). Trimming removed 4 bases at V and 5 bases at J, with 26 bases between. Germline CDR1 reads GTSNPN; CDR2 reads SVGIG (reference sequence). The CDR3 covers 17 residues. CDR3 nucleotide sequence: TGTGCCTGGACCCGAAGTTTCAGTGGGGGGCGGGGTACTGAAGCTTTCTTT. Protein sequence: CAWTRSFSGGRGTEAFF.

V usage is TRBV4-3 and J usage is TRBJ2-7, with TRBD2 identical over 7 bases. Looked up from germline, CDR1 is LGHNA and CDR2 is YSLEER. The CDR3 extends over 15 amino acids. V gave up 1 base and J gave up 2 bases; unmatched junction bases: 5. Here the CDR3 reads CASSQGPSGAYEQYF. CDR3 DNA: TGCGCCAGCAGCCAAGGGCCTAGCGGCGCCTACGAGCAGTACTTC.

The sample holds a few counts of this clonotype. The gene calls are TRBV27 and TRBJ2-7, with 9 nucleotides matching TRBD1. V shed 11 bases and J 4 bases; nucleotides not matched to a gene: 6. This CDR3 contains 12 residues. In germline, CDR1 is MNHEY, CDR2 SMNVEV (reference sequence). CDR3 bases: TGTGCCGGGCCGGGACAGGGATACGAGCAGTACTTC. Its protein product is CAGPGQGYEQYF.

The chain has TRBV9 and TRBJ2-2; the D gene could be TRBD1 or TRBD2 (5 bases each). V lost 4 bases and J 0 bases, leaving 13 bases between the germline ends. Germline V gene sequence: CDR1 SGDLS, CDR2 YYNGEE. This CDR3 spans 16 amino acids. DNA for the CDR3: TGTGCCAGCAGCCCAGAGGGGAGTGCGAACACCGGGGAGCTGTTTTTT. Encoded protein: CASSPEGSANTGELFF.

This clonotype appeared a few times. The chain has TRBV20-1 and TRBJ1-6, with a tentative D call TRBD1 (6 bases). The CDR3 loop spans 15 amino acids. The V gene's germline CDR1 is DFQATT and CDR2 SNEGSKA (reference sequence). Deletions cut 5 bases from V and 9 bases from J, with 20 bases between. For the CDR3, the DNA is TGCAGTGCTCGCGCGGGGGGCGAGTTAGGTTCACCCCTCCACTTT. Translation gives CSARAGGELGSPLHF.

This clonotype was observed many times. The gene calls are TRBV6-2 or TRBV6-3 and TRBJ2-1; 12 bases fit TRBD2. The germline V gene encodes CDR1 MNHEY and CDR2 SVGEGT. Germline trimming cut 0 bases from V and 9 bases from J; bases unmatched to any gene: 9. The CDR3 sequence is 17 residues long. The CDR3 nucleotides read TGTGCCAGCAGTTACTCGAGGAGGGGGACTAGCGGGTTTGAGCAGTTCTTC. This codes for CASSYSRRGTSGFEQFF.

This clonotype occurred a few times. V and J are TRBV28 and TRBJ2-1, with 7 positions matching TRBD2. With 8 bases clipped from V and 6 bases from J, the junction kept 13 bases outside the gene matches. The germline V gene encodes CDR1 MDHEN and CDR2 SYDVKM. The CDR3 has 15 amino acids. The CDR3 region is CASLYRDPGGNEQFF. The CDR3 DNA is TGTGCCAGCCTCTACCGGGACCCGGGGGGCAATGAGCAGTTCTTC. Supplemented by reference TRBV28 and TRBJ2-1, the full variable domain reads DVKVTQSSRYLVKRTGEKVFLECVQDMDHENMFWYRQDPGLGLRLIYFSYDVKMKEKGDIPEGYSVSREKKERFSLILESASTNQTSMYLCASLYRDPGGNEQFFGPGTRLTVL.

This chain uses TRBV7-3 with TRBJ2-1, with D hard to call. V dropped 5 bases and J dropped 10 bases, with 15 bases sitting between them. The germline gives CDR1 SGHTA, CDR2 FQGTGA. There are 13 residues in the CDR3. CDR3 loop: CASSPTGIGEQFF. The CDR3 DNA sequence: TGTGCCAGCAGCCCGACCGGTATTGGAGAGCAGTTCTTC.

Many counts were recorded for this clonotype. A junction boundary mismatches the germline segment, possibly from a read error. The chain uses TRBV3-1 and TRBJ2-7; D gene ambiguous. CDR1 and CDR2 (germline): LGHDT, YNNKEL (reference sequence). This CDR3 has 14 residues. The CDR3 coding sequence is TGTGCCAACAGCCAAGAAGGTGCTGCCTACGAGCAGTACTTC. Residues: CANSQEGAAYEQYF.

Remarks on this clonotype: A read error is possible here, since a much larger clone lies one base away. The V and J genes are TRBV6-5 and TRBJ1-1, with D unresolved. Between the trimmed V and J ends, which lost 0 bases and 3 bases, there was a span of 5 bases. Germline CDR1 MNHEY, CDR2 SVGAGI. The CDR3 has 13 amino acids. The CDR3 sequence: CASSYSGYTEAFF. The CDR3 coding sequence is TGTGCCAGCAGTTACTCGGGGTACACTGAAGCTTTCTTT.

This clonotype turned up a few times. The V and J genes are TRBV27 and TRBJ1-5; perhaps TRBD1 as D (5 bases). The CDR3 spans 16 residues. Germline V CDR1 and CDR2: MNHEY, SMNVEV (reference sequence). V gave up 3 bases and J gave up 2 bases, with 14 bases separating them. The CDR3 loop reads CASSFRSGLGNQPQHF. In DNA form, the CDR3 reads TGTGCCAGCAGTTTTAGGTCGGGACTCGGCAATCAGCCCCAGCATTTT.

On this clonotype itself: A much more abundant neighbour one base away suggests this may be a read error. The chain joins TRBV28 to TRBJ2-1, with 7 nucleotides matching TRBD1. The CDR3 is made up of 14 amino acids. The germline V gene encodes CDR1 MDHEN and CDR2 SYDVKM. The CDR3 DNA sequence: TGTGCCAGCAGCACGGGGACAGACTACGATGAGCAGTTCTTC. Its translation is CASSTGTDYDEQFF.

Turning to this clonotype: One end of the junction is discordant with germline, which a read error may explain. V is TRBV6-2 or TRBV6-3 and J is TRBJ2-3; 11 positions match TRBD2. Germline V CDR1 and CDR2: MNHEY, SVGEGT. The CDR3 sequence is 16 residues long. The CDR3 sequence is CVSSPLAGVRGDTQYF. The CDR3 bases are TGTGTCAGCAGTCCACTAGCGGGAGTGAGGGGAGATACGCAGTATTTT.

This clonotype was seen repeatedly, ten times or more. The chain couples TRBV2 to TRBJ2-5; the D call may be TRBD1 or TRBD2 (7 bases each). The CDR3 has 14 amino acids. Trimming took off 1 base at V and 5 bases at J, with 11 bases between the two ends. From germline, CDR1 is SNHLY and CDR2 FYNNEI. As DNA, the CDR3 is TGTGCCAGCAGTGAAGGCAGGGGGGGGGAGACCCAGTACTTC. Translating it yields CASSEGRGGETQYF.